This T cell receptor (beta chain) was sequenced in a study of somatic mutations in cytotoxic T cells in rheumatoid arthritis. Findings and limits, study-wide: Some patients, about an eighth of the 65, had a largest CD8+ clone that exceeded 20% of CD8+ cells.

Recruitment of healthy controls drew on blood donors, who had a median age of around 51 years (range about 20-70) and were 55% to 60% female. This clone was detected a few times. The antigen remains undetermined. Per germline, CDR1 MDHEN and CDR2 SYDVKM. Losses at the gene ends were 7 bases for V and 0 bases for J; bases not matched to a gene: 3. There are 13 residues in the CDR3. Assay used: immunoSEQ multiplex PCR; TCRdb lists only in-frame clones, some missing. The table includes about 20,000 clones, roughly nine tenths detected once. This rearrangement joins TRBV28 to TRBJ2-7; 7 bases line up with TRBD2. The source of this sequence is a man aged 35-49 years in good health. Sequenced material: CD8+ T cells sorted from blood. The CDR3 here is CASKWEGSYEQYF. CDR3 nucleotides: TGTGCCAGCAAATGGGAGGGCTCCTACGAGCAGTACTTC. Together with reference TRBV28 and TRBJ2-7, the CDR3 gives the full variable domain: DVKVTQSSRYLVKRTGEKVFLECVQDMDHENMFWYRQDPGLGLRLIYFSYDVKMKEKGDIPEGYSVSREKKERFSLILESASTNQTSMYLCASKWEGSYEQYFGPGTRLTVT.